This T cell receptor (beta chain) was sequenced for a study of cytomegalovirus exposure and HLA in healthy donors. For the study at large: Approximately 200 million T cells yielded fewer than 120 million unique TCR beta sequences in earlier analysis.

Use of 60 Vbeta and 13 Jbeta primers characterized the PCR. Sequencing was performed with immunoSEQ multiplex PCR; in TCRdb, only in-frame clones are kept and a portion is missing. Of 84,000 or so clones listed, around 80% are singletons. In regard to this clone: Its antigen is as yet unknown.

General study findings and limits: In a later analysis, compared with equally common non-associated chains, HLA-associated beta chains were more expanded. Rarity held for most TCR sequences, but there were some public TCRs that occurred in many donors. A later analysis linked a missense variant in DCLRE1C to the trimming of TCR beta V and J genes.

Deletions cut 7 bases from V and 8 bases from J, with 17 bases between. The germline gives CDR1 MDHEN, CDR2 SYDVKM. This CDR3 region has 13 residues. This sequence was found in a man younger than 40 in good health and CMV-seronegative. The sample consisted of PBMCs. The chain is built from TRBV28 and TRBJ1-2; D remains ambiguous. The CDR3 DNA reads as TGTGCCAGCATCCCCGGGTCCAAGGTGGGCTACACCTTC. This translates into CASIPGSKVGYTF.